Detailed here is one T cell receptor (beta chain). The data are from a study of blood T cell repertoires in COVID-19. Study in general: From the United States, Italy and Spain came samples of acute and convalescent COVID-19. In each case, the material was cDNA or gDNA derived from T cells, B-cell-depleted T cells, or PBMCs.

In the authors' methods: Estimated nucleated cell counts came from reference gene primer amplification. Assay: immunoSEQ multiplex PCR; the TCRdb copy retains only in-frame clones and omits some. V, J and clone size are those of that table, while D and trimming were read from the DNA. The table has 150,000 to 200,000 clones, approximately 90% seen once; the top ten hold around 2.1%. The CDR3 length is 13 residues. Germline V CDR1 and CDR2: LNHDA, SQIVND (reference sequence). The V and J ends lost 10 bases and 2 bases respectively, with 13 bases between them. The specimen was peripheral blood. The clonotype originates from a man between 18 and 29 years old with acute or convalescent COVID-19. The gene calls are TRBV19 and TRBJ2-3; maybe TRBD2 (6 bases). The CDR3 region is CATKRGYTDTQYF. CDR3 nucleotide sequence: TGTGCCACCAAACGGGGGTACACAGATACGCAGTATTTT.